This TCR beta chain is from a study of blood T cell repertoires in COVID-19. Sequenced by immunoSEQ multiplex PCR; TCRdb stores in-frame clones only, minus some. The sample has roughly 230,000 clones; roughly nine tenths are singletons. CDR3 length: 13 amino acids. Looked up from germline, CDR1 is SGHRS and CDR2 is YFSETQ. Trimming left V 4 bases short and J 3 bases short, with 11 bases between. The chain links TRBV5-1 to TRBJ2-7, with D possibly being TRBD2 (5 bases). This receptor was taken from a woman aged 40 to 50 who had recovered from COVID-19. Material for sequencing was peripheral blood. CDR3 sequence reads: CASSTDWGYEQYF. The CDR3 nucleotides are TGCGCCAGCAGCACGGACTGGGGCTACGAGCAGTACTTC.